These T cell receptor beta chains were read from a single sample in a study of blood T cell repertoires in COVID-19. Produced via immunoSEQ multiplex PCR; TCRdb's table is partial and in-frame only. The table includes more than 95,000 clones, roughly 72% detected once. Sequencing was done on a sample of peripheral blood. Receptors originate from an older man with COVID-19, enrolled during active disease. The CDR3 runs from the conserved cysteine through the conserved F or W. The order of the fields is V gene, J gene, CDR3 protein.

V gene: TRBV12-3/TRBV12-4; J gene: TRBJ2-1; CDR3 protein: CASSPKGMNEQFF
V gene: TRBV27; J gene: TRBJ2-3; CDR3 protein: CASSFFPGTRNTQYF
V gene: TRBV11-2; J gene: TRBJ2-7; CDR3 protein: CASSLVASRYEQYF
V gene: TRBV7-2; J gene: TRBJ2-7; CDR3 protein: CASSLDTYYYEQYF
V gene: TRBV4-3; J gene: TRBJ1-1; CDR3 protein: CASSQTGRSTEAFF
V gene: TRBV6-5; J gene: TRBJ2-1; CDR3 protein: CASSGILSSYNEQFF
V gene: TRBV20-1; J gene: TRBJ1-1; CDR3 protein: CSARDRTEAFF
V gene: TRBV5-1; J gene: TRBJ2-1; CDR3 protein: CASSKSGDSYNEQFF
V gene: TRBV5-1; J gene: TRBJ1-1; CDR3 protein: CASSFGQGGDEAFF
V gene: TRBV10-3; J gene: TRBJ2-1; CDR3 protein: CAISDRTTPRHEQFF
V gene: TRBV10-3; J gene: TRBJ2-7; CDR3 protein: CAISESGGAREQYF
V gene: TRBV6-5; J gene: TRBJ1-5; CDR3 protein: CASGDNQPQHF
V gene: TRBV19; J gene: TRBJ1-3; CDR3 protein: CASRKPGQGTSTIYF
V gene: TRBV7-9; J gene: TRBJ1-1; CDR3 protein: CASNKGANTEAFF
V gene: TRBV11-1; J gene: TRBJ1-1; CDR3 protein: CASSHGVPEAFF
V gene: TRBV30; J gene: TRBJ2-7; CDR3 protein: CAWSVGGYEQYF
V gene: TRBV21-1; J gene: TRBJ2-7; CDR3 protein: CASSKVYAGGPSYEQYF
V gene: TRBV6-9; J gene: TRBJ1-5; CDR3 protein: CASSYKAARASNQPQHF
V gene: TRBV20-1; J gene: TRBJ1-4; CDR3 protein: CSASRGGGANEKLFF
V gene: TRBV7-6; J gene: TRBJ2-7; CDR3 protein: CASSLRVLEGYEQYF
V gene: TRBV10-3; J gene: TRBJ2-7; CDR3 protein: CAAMQGPTSGRAWDEQYF
V gene: TRBV7-2; J gene: TRBJ1-2; CDR3 protein: CASSLRDRSRGYTF
V gene: TRBV6-1; J gene: TRBJ2-7; CDR3 protein: CASSEGTGLSYEQYF
V gene: TRBV7-8; J gene: TRBJ1-3; CDR3 protein: CASSLTGSGNTIYF
V gene: TRBV9; J gene: TRBJ1-3; CDR3 protein: CASSPGQWVRNTIYF
V gene: TRBV6-5; J gene: TRBJ2-7; CDR3 protein: CASSYGQGAYEQYF
V gene: TRBV19; J gene: TRBJ2-1; CDR3 protein: CASSIGVLAGYNEQFF
V gene: TRBV27; J gene: TRBJ2-7; CDR3 protein: CASSLQGRSYEQYF
V gene: TRBV27; J gene: TRBJ2-2; CDR3 protein: CASSLVDYKTGELFF
V gene: TRBV4-1; J gene: TRBJ2-7; CDR3 protein: CASSHQGLAESYEQYF
V gene: TRBV7-9; J gene: TRBJ2-6; CDR3 protein: CASTTRGDSGANVLTF
V gene: TRBV11-2; J gene: TRBJ2-7; CDR3 protein: CASRHLRTGGFGKYF
V gene: TRBV27; J gene: TRBJ2-5; CDR3 protein: CASRGSRGRETQYF
V gene: TRBV28; J gene: TRBJ1-1; CDR3 protein: CASSLSGEGGTEAFF
V gene: TRBV19; J gene: TRBJ1-2; CDR3 protein: CASSGVAADYGYTF
V gene: TRBV6-2/TRBV6-3; J gene: TRBJ2-1; CDR3 protein: CASSYGGSGRNGAEQFF
V gene: TRBV7-2; J gene: TRBJ1-4; CDR3 protein: CASSQTTDRAREKLFF
V gene: TRBV7-9; J gene: TRBJ2-5; CDR3 protein: CASSPLGALQETQYF
V gene: TRBV28; J gene: TRBJ2-7; CDR3 protein: CASSLGVSYEQYF
V gene: TRBV4-1; J gene: TRBJ2-1; CDR3 protein: CASSRLLDRGSGYEQFF
V gene: TRBV6-5; J gene: TRBJ2-7; CDR3 protein: CASSYSLAGGPGEQYF